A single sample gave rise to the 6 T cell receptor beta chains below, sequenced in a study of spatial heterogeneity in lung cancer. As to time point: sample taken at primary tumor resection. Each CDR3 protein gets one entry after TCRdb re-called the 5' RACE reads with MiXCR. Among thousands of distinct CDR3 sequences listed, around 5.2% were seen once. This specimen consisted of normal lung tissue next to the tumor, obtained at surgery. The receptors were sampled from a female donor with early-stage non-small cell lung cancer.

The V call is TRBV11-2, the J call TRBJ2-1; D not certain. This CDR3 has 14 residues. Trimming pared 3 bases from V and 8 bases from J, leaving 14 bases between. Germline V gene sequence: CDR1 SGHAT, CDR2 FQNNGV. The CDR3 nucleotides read TGTGCCAGCAGCTTCGGTCTGTTAAACGATGAGCAGTTCTTC. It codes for CASSFGLLNDEQFF.

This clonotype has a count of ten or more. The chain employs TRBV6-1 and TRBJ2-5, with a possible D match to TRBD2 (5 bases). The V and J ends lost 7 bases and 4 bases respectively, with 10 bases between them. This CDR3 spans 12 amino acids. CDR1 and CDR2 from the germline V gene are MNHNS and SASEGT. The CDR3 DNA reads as TGTGCCAGCACTAGGGAGAGAGAGACCCAGTACTTC. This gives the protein CASTRERETQYF.

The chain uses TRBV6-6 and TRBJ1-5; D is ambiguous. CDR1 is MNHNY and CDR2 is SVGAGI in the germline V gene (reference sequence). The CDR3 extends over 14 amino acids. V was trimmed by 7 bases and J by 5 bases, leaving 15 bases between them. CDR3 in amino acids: CASIPSSRDQPQHF. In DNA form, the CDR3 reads TGTGCCAGCATTCCCTCGAGCCGGGATCAGCCCCAGCATTTT.

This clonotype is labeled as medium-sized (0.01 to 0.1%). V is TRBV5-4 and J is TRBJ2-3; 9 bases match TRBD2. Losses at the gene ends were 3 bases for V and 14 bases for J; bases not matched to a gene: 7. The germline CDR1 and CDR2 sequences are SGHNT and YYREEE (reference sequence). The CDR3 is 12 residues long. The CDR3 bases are TGTGCCAGCAGCTGGGACAGCGGGGGGAGGTATTTT. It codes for CASSWDSGGRYF.

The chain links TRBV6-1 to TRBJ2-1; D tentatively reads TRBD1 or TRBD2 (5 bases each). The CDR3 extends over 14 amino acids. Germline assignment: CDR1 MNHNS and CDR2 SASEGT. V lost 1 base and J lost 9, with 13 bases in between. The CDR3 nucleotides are TGTGCCAGCAGTGAAGGAGGGGCGGACGCTGAGCAGTTCTTC. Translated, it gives CASSEGGADAEQFF.

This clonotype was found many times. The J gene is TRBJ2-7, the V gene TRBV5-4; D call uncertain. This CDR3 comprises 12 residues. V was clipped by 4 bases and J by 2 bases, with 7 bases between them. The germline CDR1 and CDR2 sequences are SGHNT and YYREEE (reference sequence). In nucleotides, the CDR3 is TGTGCCAGCAGCCCCAATGCCTACGAGCAGTACTTC. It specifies CASSPNAYEQYF.